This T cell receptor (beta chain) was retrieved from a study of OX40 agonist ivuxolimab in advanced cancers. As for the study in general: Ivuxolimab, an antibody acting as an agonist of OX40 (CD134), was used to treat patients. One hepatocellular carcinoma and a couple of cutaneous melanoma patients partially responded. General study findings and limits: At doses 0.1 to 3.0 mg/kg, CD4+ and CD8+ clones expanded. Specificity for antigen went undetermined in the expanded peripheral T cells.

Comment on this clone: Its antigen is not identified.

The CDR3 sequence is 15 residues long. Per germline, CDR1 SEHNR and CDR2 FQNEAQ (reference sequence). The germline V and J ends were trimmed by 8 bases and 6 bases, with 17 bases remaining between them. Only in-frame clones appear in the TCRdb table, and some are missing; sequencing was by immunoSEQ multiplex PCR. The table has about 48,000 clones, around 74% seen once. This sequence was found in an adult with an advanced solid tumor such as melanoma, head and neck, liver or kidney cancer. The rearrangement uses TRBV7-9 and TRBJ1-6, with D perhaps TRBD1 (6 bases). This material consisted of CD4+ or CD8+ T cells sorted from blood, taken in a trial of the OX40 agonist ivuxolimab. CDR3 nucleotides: TGTGCCAGCGAAAGACGGGGGGCTTTTAATTCACCCCTCCACTTT. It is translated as CASERRGAFNSPLHF.